The entry that follows covers one TCR beta chain sequence. V was trimmed by 1 base and J by 4 bases, leaving 13 bases between them. This CDR3 comprises 16 residues. Germline V gene lookup returns CDR1 LNHNV and CDR2 YYDKDF (reference sequence). This specimen comes from a study of CD8 T cell repertoires and HIV-1 epitope variants. Overall study: Separate wells received one of Twenty-five Gag or Nef variant peptides. Controls included no peptide, Ebola AY9 epitope, and a CMV, EBV, flu pool. Tested: three Gag epitope families, Nef HW9 and YT9.

Generated by immunoSEQ multiplex PCR, the TCRdb table keeps only in-frame clones and is missing some. The sample gives 90,000 or so clones, around 75% of which show up once; 25% to 30% is in the top ten. Sequences were obtained from uncultured baseline CD8+ T cells from peripheral blood mononuclear cells (PBMCs). The genes are TRBV15 and TRBJ2-2; D is unclear. The receptor was isolated from a male donor with HIV. In DNA form, the CDR3 reads TGTGCCACCAGCAGAGGCCCAGTTAGAACCACCGGGGAGCTGTTTTTT. Translation gives CATSRGPVRTTGELFF.